The 10 T cell receptor beta chains below all came from one sample that was sequenced in a study of OX40 agonist ivuxolimab in advanced cancers. Clones were sequenced by immunoSEQ multiplex PCR, and TCRdb holds only the in-frame ones, with some missing. The top ten hold roughly 3.9% of the sample, which has about 50,000 clones, over 70% seen once. The sample in question was CD4+ or CD8+ T cells sorted from blood, obtained in a trial of the OX40 agonist ivuxolimab. The receptors come from an adult with an advanced solid tumor such as melanoma, head and neck, liver or kidney cancer.

CDR3 in DNA: TGCGCCAGCAGCCGCACGTCCCAGGGAGTTACTGGGGCCAACGTCCTGACTTTC. Its protein product is CASSRTSQGVTGANVLTF. This rearrangement joins TRBV4-1 to TRBJ2-6; tentatively, D is TRBD1 or TRBD2 (5 bases each). Germline values: CDR1 MGHRA, CDR2 YSYEKL. The CDR3 has 18 residues. Trimming stripped 4 bases from V and 2 bases from J, with 18 bases between.

The chain employs TRBV9 and TRBJ2-3, with 14 bases identical to TRBD2. Germline CDR1 and CDR2: SGDLS and YYNGEE. The trim removed 4 bases at V and 7 bases at J, leaving 8 bases unmatched. The CDR3 totals 16 residues. The CDR3 loop is CASSSGLAGAENTQYF. In DNA form, the CDR3 reads TGTGCCAGCAGCTCGGGACTAGCGGGGGCAGAGAATACGCAGTATTTT.

This clone has a single count. The chain carries TRBV2 and TRBJ2-5; D not resolved. The germline V and J ends were trimmed by 7 bases and 5 bases, with 20 bases remaining between them. The CDR3 contains 15 residues. Looked up from germline, CDR1 is SNHLY and CDR2 is FYNNEI. The CDR3: CASKRSTNSRETQYF. The CDR3 DNA reads as TGTGCCAGCAAGAGGTCGACAAACTCGCGGGAGACCCAGTACTTC.

The V gene is TRBV6-1, the J gene TRBJ1-2; D is unresolved. There are 13 residues in the CDR3. V dropped 6 bases and J dropped 8 bases, with 16 bases sitting between them. Germline V CDR1 and CDR2: MNHNS, SASEGT. CDR3 protein: CASSPHEGRGYTF. DNA for the CDR3: TGTGCCAGCAGCCCGCACGAGGGTCGCGGCTACACCTTC.

This clone was counted ten times or more. This chain uses TRBV6-1 with TRBJ1-5; TRBD1 agrees at 10 bases. Germline CDR1 MNHNS, CDR2 SASEGT. Trimming at V came to 7 bases and at J to 7 bases, leaving 10 bases not matched to a gene. The CDR3 loop spans 15 amino acids. CDR3 protein: CASNLAGQGSQPQHF. The DNA for the CDR3 is TGTGCCAGCAACCTTGCGGGACAGGGGAGCCAGCCCCAGCATTTT.

J is TRBJ2-7 and V is TRBV5-4; TRBD1 aligns across 8 bases. Germline V gene lookup returns CDR1 SGHNT and CDR2 YYREEE (reference sequence). Trimming removed 0 bases from V and 2 bases from J; junction bases left unmatched: 4. The CDR3 has 15 amino acids. The CDR3 spells CASSLGTGPPYEQYF. CDR3 coding DNA: TGTGCCAGCAGCTTGGGGACAGGGCCTCCCTACGAGCAGTACTTC.

The chain employs TRBV19 and TRBJ2-1; no definite D call. Trimming removed 1 base at V and 1 base at J, with 11 bases between. Germline CDR1 LNHDA, CDR2 SQIVND (reference sequence). The CDR3 totals 16 residues. The CDR3 DNA is TGTGCCAGTAGTATAGGGATAGTACGGTCCTACAATGAGCAGTTCTTC. Translation: CASSIGIVRSYNEQFF.

The table lists this clone with a few counts. This sequence joins TRBV11-2 and TRBJ2-1; 11 positions agree with TRBD2. Germline values: CDR1 SGHAT, CDR2 FQNNGV. The CDR3 runs to 15 residues. V lost 5 bases to trimming and J lost 4 bases; unmatched junction nucleotides: 4. The CDR3 nucleotides are TGTGCCAGCAGCGCACGGACTAGCGGGTACAATGAGCAGTTCTTC. Translation gives CASSARTSGYNEQFF.

The chain links TRBV2 to TRBJ2-1, with TRBD2 as a possible D gene (6 bases). V was trimmed by 4 bases and J by 4 bases, leaving 11 bases between them. The CDR3 runs 14 residues. In germline, CDR1 is SNHLY, CDR2 FYNNEI. CDR3: CASSALGGYNEQFF. CDR3 bases: TGTGCCAGCAGTGCCCTAGGAGGGTACAATGAGCAGTTCTTC. Together with reference TRBV2 and TRBJ2-1, the CDR3 gives the full variable domain: EPEVTQTPSHQVTQMGQEVILRCVPISNHLYFYWYRQILGQKVEFLVSFYNNEISEKSEIFDDQFSVERPDGSNFTLKIRSTKLEDSAMYFCASSALGGYNEQFFGPGTRLTVL.

The rearrangement uses TRBV28 and TRBJ1-2, with a possible D match to TRBD1 (6 bases). There are 13 residues in the CDR3. Germline V gene lookup returns CDR1 MDHEN and CDR2 SYDVKM. Trimming shortened V by 3 bases and J by 5 bases, and 10 bases separated the two germline ends. The CDR3 sequence is CASSFRTAYGYTF. The CDR3 nucleotides read TGTGCCAGCAGTTTCCGGACAGCTTATGGCTACACCTTC.